The rows below give T cell receptor beta chains drawn from one sample of a study of blood T cell repertoires in COVID-19. Profiled with immunoSEQ multiplex PCR; TCRdb holds only in-frame clones, not every one. The sample gives some 49,000 clones, about nine tenths of which show up once; about 6.3% is in the top ten. Material: peripheral blood. Source of these receptors: a man aged 45-65 years with active COVID-19. CDR3s include the opening cysteine and the closing phenylalanine or tryptophan. D genes are given only for firm matches. Only part of the rows carry a size: once, few, many, or a class if the clone is expanded.

NA	TRBJ1-2	TRBV7-2	NA	CASSLQQFYGYTF	TGTGCCAGCAGCTTACAACAGTTCTATGGCTACACCTTC
NA	TRBJ2-1	TRBV5-1	once	CASSFGYNEQFF	TGCGCCAGCAGCTTCGGCTACAATGAGCAGTTCTTC
NA	TRBJ2-7	TRBV7-9	NA	CASSPYPGLGSFEQYF	TGTGCCAGCAGCCCCTATCCGGGACTCGGAAGCTTCGAGCAGTACTTC
NA	TRBJ2-1	TRBV6-6	NA	CASNSPGGSYNEQFF	TGTGCCAGCAACTCGCCCGGGGGCTCCTACAATGAGCAGTTCTTC
NA	TRBJ2-1	TRBV15	NA	CATSRGLSSYNEQFF	TGTGCCACCAGCAGGGGACTCAGCTCCTACAATGAGCAGTTCTTC
NA	TRBJ2-7	TRBV7-6	NA	CASSQVGVTEQYF	TGTGCCAGCAGCCAGGTGGGCGTGACCGAGCAGTACTTC
NA	TRBJ1-2	TRBV4-2	NA	CASSQTGGYTF	TGTGCCAGCAGCCAAACAGGTGGCTACACCTTC
TRBD1	TRBJ2-3	TRBV6-5	NA	CASSKTGIHTDTQYF	TGTGCCAGCAGTAAGACAGGGATCCACACAGATACGCAGTATTTT
TRBD1	TRBJ1-6	TRBV28	NA	CASSLSDREKKSPLHF	TGTGCCAGCAGTTTATCCGACAGGGAAAAGAAATCACCCCTCCACTTT
NA	TRBJ1-3	TRBV15	NA	CATHQDSGNTIYF	TGTGCCACCCATCAGGACTCTGGAAACACCATATATTTT
NA	TRBJ2-7	TRBV5-8	NA	CASSLRGGGYMGQYF	TGTGCCAGCAGCTTGCGGGGAGGGGGATATATGGGGCAGTACTTC
TRBD1	TRBJ2-5	TRBV7-9	NA	CASSRTGRTQYF	TGTGCCAGCAGTCGGACAGGGCGAACCCAGTACTTC
TRBD1	TRBJ1-3	TRBV5-4	NA	CASSYGGQNSGNTIYF	TGTGCCAGCAGCTACGGGGGACAGAACTCTGGAAACACCATATATTTT
TRBD1	TRBJ1-5	TRBV6-1	NA	CASSEGQGVLPLHQPQHF	TGTGCCAGCAGTGAGGGACAGGGGGTCCTACCCCTCCACCAGCCCCAGCATTTT
TRBD1	TRBJ2-7	TRBV6-5	NA	CASSYGGQFRSYEQYF	TGTGCCAGCAGTTATGGGGGACAGTTCCGCTCCTACGAGCAGTACTTC
TRBD1	TRBJ1-6	TRBV12-3/TRBV12-4	NA	CASSLNRGSPLHF	TGTGCCAGCAGTTTGAACAGGGGCTCACCCCTCCACTTT
NA	TRBJ2-2	TRBV12-5	NA	CASGLTPGGLVNTRVSTGELFF	TGTGCTAGTGGTCTTACCCCTGGCGGGCTGGTAAACACCCGGGTTAGCACCGGGGAGCTGTTTTTT
TRBD1	TRBJ1-2	TRBV18	NA	CASSPDRVYGYTF	TGTGCCAGCTCACCGGACAGGGTCTATGGCTACACCTTC
NA	TRBJ1-4	TRBV28	NA	CASSLPRREKLFF	TGTGCCAGCAGTTTACCCCGTCGTGAAAAACTGTTTTTT
NA	TRBJ1-2	TRBV6-5	NA	CASSYGGNYGYTF	TGTGCCAGCAGTTACGGGGGGAACTATGGCTACACCTTC
TRBD1	TRBJ1-1	TRBV4-3	NA	CASSQETGVSTEAFF	TGCGCCAGCAGCCAAGAGACAGGGGTATCCACTGAAGCTTTCTTT
NA	TRBJ1-6	TRBV19	NA	CASLSQGNSPLHF	TGTGCCAGTCTTTCGCAGGGGAATTCACCCCTCCACTTT
NA	TRBJ2-2	TRBV29-1	NA	CSVSPLGGRAGELFF	TGCAGCGTATCCCCCTTGGGGGGAAGGGCCGGGGAGCTGTTTTTT
NA	TRBJ2-3	TRBV14	NA	CASSQGGGTFTDTQYF	TGTGCCAGCAGCCAAGGAGGCGGGACCTTCACAGATACGCAGTATTTT
NA	TRBJ1-6	TRBV5-4	once	CASSFQGDSPLHF	TGTGCCAGCAGCTTTCAGGGTGATTCACCCCTCCACTTT
NA	TRBJ2-5	TRBV14	once	CASSQDQRTQYF	TGTGCCAGCAGCCAAGATCAGCGGACCCAGTACTTC
NA	TRBJ2-3	TRBV3-1/TRBV3-2	NA	CASSQITSFSGTDTQYF	TGTGCCAGCAGCCAGATAACAAGCTTTTCGGGGACAGATACGCAGTATTTT
NA	TRBJ2-5	TRBV7-9	few	CASSFMPGQETQYF	TGTGCCAGCAGCTTCATGCCAGGTCAAGAGACCCAGTACTTC
NA	TRBJ1-2	TRBV18	once	CASSQQRAILNYGYTF	TGTGCCAGCTCACAGCAGAGGGCCATACTGAACTATGGCTACACCTTC
TRBD1	TRBJ2-4	TRBV5-4	NA	CASSLTGQGLQYF	TGTGCCAGCAGCTTGACGGGACAGGGGCTTCAGTACTTC
TRBD1	TRBJ1-5	TRBV19	few	CASSIGQGGRQPQHF	TGTGCCAGTAGTATTGGGCAGGGGGGAAGGCAGCCCCAGCATTTT
NA	TRBJ2-7	TRBV11-2	NA	CASSSLSYGSFYEQYF	TGTGCCAGCAGCTCTCTCTCTTATGGGAGTTTCTACGAGCAGTACTTC
TRBD1	TRBJ1-5	TRBV7-2	NA	CASSLYGTGVNQPQHF	TGTGCCAGCAGCTTATACGGGACAGGGGTTAATCAGCCCCAGCATTTT
TRBD1	TRBJ2-5	TRBV6-5	NA	CASRDRGIETQYF	TGTGCCAGCAGGGACAGGGGGATAGAGACCCAGTACTTC
TRBD1	TRBJ2-7	TRBV15	few	CATSWGQGDEQYF	TGTGCCACCAGTTGGGGACAGGGGGACGAGCAGTACTTC
NA	TRBJ1-3	TRBV11-2	NA	CASSGARSGNTIYF	TGTGCCAGCAGTGGGGCCCGCTCTGGAAACACCATATATTTT
NA	TRBJ1-1	TRBV7-2	NA	CASRVGSGARNTEAFF	TGTGCCAGCAGAGTCGGGTCGGGAGCACGAAATACTGAAGCTTTCTTT
TRBD1	TRBJ1-5	TRBV27	NA	CASMRRGRGGQPQHF	TGTGCCAGCATGAGGAGGGGGCGAGGGGGTCAGCCCCAGCATTTT
NA	TRBJ1-1	TRBV10-3	NA	CAISELGHSGTEAFF	TGTGCCATCAGTGAGTTGGGGCATTCGGGCACTGAAGCTTTCTTT
TRBD2	TRBJ2-3	TRBV5-4	NA	CASSLGSGGAGDTQYF	TGTGCCAGCAGCTTGGGTAGCGGGGGGGCCGGAGATACGCAGTATTTT
TRBD1	TRBJ1-3	TRBV5-5	NA	CASSLEGAYSGNTIYF	TGTGCCAGCAGCTTGGAGGGGGCCTACTCTGGAAACACCATATATTTT
NA	TRBJ2-3	TRBV12-3/TRBV12-4	NA	CASSLRRTDTQYF	TGTGCCAGCAGTTTACGTCGCACAGATACGCAGTATTTT
TRBD1	TRBJ2-3	TRBV10-3	NA	CASRGGQGTDTQYF	TGTGCCTCGCGAGGGGGACAGGGAACAGATACGCAGTATTTT
TRBD1	TRBJ2-7	TRBV18	NA	CASSPGQGAYEQYF	TGTGCCAGCTCACCGGGACAGGGGGCCTACGAGCAGTACTTC
NA	TRBJ2-5	TRBV27	NA	CASSLGRKETQYF	TGTGCCAGCAGTTTAGGCAGAAAAGAGACCCAGTACTTC
TRBD2	TRBJ2-2	TRBV3-1/TRBV3-2	NA	CASSQLRGRGTGELFF	TGTGCCAGCAGCCAACTTCGCGGGAGGGGGACCGGGGAGCTGTTTTTT
NA	TRBJ1-6	TRBV19	once	CASSIGQSNSPLHF	TGTGCCAGTAGTATTGGGCAGTCAAATTCACCCCTCCACTTT